The sequence of this TCR beta chain was determined in a study of CD8+ T cells in alopecia areata. From alopecia areata patients, lesional scalp punch biopsies and peripheral blood were collected. Sorting separated CD4+ and CD8+ T cells out of PBMCs. From germline, CDR1 is MGHRA and CDR2 YSYEKL. The CDR3 is 12 amino acids. The germline V and J ends were trimmed by 7 bases and 5 bases, with 8 bases remaining between them. cDNA prepared by RNA extraction and subsequent reverse transcription served as the template for sequencing. TCRdb's copy holds only in-frame clones and misses some; the assay was immunoSEQ multiplex PCR. The sample lists some 120,000 clones; 40% to 55% were seen once.

This clonotype was obtained from a human donor with alopecia areata. The sample was NKG2D-low CD8+ T cells sorted from blood. The chain combines TRBV4-1 with TRBJ2-2; D gene unclear. The CDR3 DNA reads as TGCGCCAGCAACCCGGAAACCGGGGAGCTGTTTTTT. Amino acids: CASNPETGELFF.